This TCR beta chain was captured in a study of lymphopenia after photon versus proton radiotherapy (dated by TCRdb to about 2019). Some background on the complete study: The study compared the immunological effects of photon versus proton radiation therapy in patients with gastrointestinal tumors who developed high-grade lymphopenia. The cohort comprised 20 patients with gastrointestinal tumors who received either photon or proton therapy and then developed lymphopenia. The study aimed to characterize how the two radiation modalities differ in their impact on the immune system.

A word on this clone: Its antigen remains undetermined. Base-call qualities are not available, and no considerably larger clone is one nucleotide away.

On the study overall, not on this receptor specifically: The survival association was assessed only in patients who died, and better survival with proton therapy was presented by the authors as a possibility rather than a demonstrated result. Across the cohort, among patients who died, a greater drop in TCR diversity after the nadir was inversely correlated with overall survival time. After the lymphocyte count nadir, oligoclonal expansion, especially of CD8+ Temra cells, was observed in photon-treated repertoires, and the drop in diversity was driven by this expansion. During treatment, patients who received proton therapy stayed relatively stable, whereas patients who received photon therapy lost naive T cells and TCR diversity and gained effector/memory populations.

The library came from the immunoSEQ multiplex PCR assay. Alongside multiparametric flow cytometry, deep sequencing of rearranged TCR beta loci was used to profile the T cell repertoires. Sourced from immuneACCESS, this table was stored by TCRdb with only in-frame sequences that have V and J called. A share of the clones is absent; for the studies checked, an unresolved V gene accounts for under half, and the remainder has no known explanation. The sample data list approximately 20,000 clones, and 92% of these were observed just once. The ten biggest clones cover around 9% of the sample. V sheds 2 bases and J sheds 8 bases, leaving 10 bases between their ends. From a lookup of the germline V gene, CDR1 and CDR2 are MDHEN and SYDVKM. CDR3 length: 13 amino acids, cysteine to phenylalanine. Only CDR3 DNA remains: 39 bases, in frame from the first base.

The sequence was collected from a woman in her seventies with pancreatic cancer. Some clones in this sample may be carry-over from other donors' samples. The specimen comprised peripheral blood, sampled from a patient treated with proton-based radiotherapy. The rearranged chain carries TRBV28 and TRBJ1-5; no D gene call is confident. The sequence in DNA is TGTGCCAGCAGTTTACCCTTACCGGAGCCCCAGCATTTT. This gives the protein CASSLPLPEPQHF.